Listed below are T cell receptor beta chains from one sample, sequenced in a study of cytomegalovirus exposure and HLA in healthy donors. Clones were sequenced by immunoSEQ multiplex PCR, and TCRdb holds only the in-frame ones, with some missing. The sample has around 250,000 clones, roughly 90% seen once. Sequencing used PBMCs. These receptors originate from a woman in her late teens or twenties in good health and CMV-seronegative. The CDR3 runs from the conserved cysteine through the conserved F or W. Each record gives: V gene, D gene, J gene, clone size, CDR3 protein, CDR3 DNA. D genes are given only for firm matches. Clone size is shown for a subset of rows, as once, few, many or a class of expanded clone.

TRBV10-3	-	TRBJ2-7	-	CAIKAGLPSYEQYF	TGTGCCATCAAGGCTGGGCTGCCCTCCTACGAGCAGTACTTC
TRBV4-1	-	TRBJ2-1	-	CASSQDYSGSYNEQFF	TGCGCCAGCAGCCAAGATTACAGCGGTTCCTACAATGAGCAGTTCTTC
TRBV25-1	TRBD1	TRBJ2-7	-	CASSPSRDSILYEQYF	TGTGCCAGCAGTCCATCTAGGGACAGTATCTTGTACGAGCAGTACTTC
TRBV5-6	TRBD2	TRBJ2-5	-	CASSINGGTTETQYF	TGTGCCAGCAGCATCAACGGTGGGACTACGGAGACCCAGTACTTC
TRBV6-5	TRBD2	TRBJ2-1	-	CASSYFASGGADEQFF	TGTGCCAGCAGTTACTTTGCTAGCGGGGGGGCGGATGAGCAGTTCTTC
TRBV6-5	TRBD2	TRBJ2-7	-	CASQSGGVYEQYF	TGTGCCAGCCAAAGCGGGGGAGTCTACGAGCAGTACTTC
TRBV20-1	-	TRBJ2-7	-	CSASKTYEQYF	TGCAGTGCTAGCAAAACCTACGAGCAGTACTTC
TRBV4-1	TRBD2	TRBJ2-1	-	CASSHPSGHYNEQFF	TGCGCCAGCAGCCATCCTAGCGGGCACTACAATGAGCAGTTCTTC
TRBV19	-	TRBJ2-7	-	CASSIGAAPQYEQYF	TGTGCCAGTAGTATAGGGGCAGCTCCACAATACGAGCAGTACTTC
TRBV7-9	-	TRBJ2-2	-	CASSFRDDRTGELFF	TGTGCCAGCAGCTTCAGGGATGATCGGACCGGGGAGCTGTTTTTT
TRBV28	TRBD2	TRBJ2-1	-	CASSSGGRDEQFF	TGTGCCAGCAGCTCGGGAGGGAGGGATGAGCAGTTCTTC
TRBV5-4	-	TRBJ1-6	-	CASSLAGTRDSPLHF	TGTGCCAGCAGCTTGGCCGGGACACGGGATTCACCCCTCCACTTT
TRBV7-6	TRBD2	TRBJ2-1	-	CASSLAPSGGHFEQFF	TGTGCCAGCAGCTTAGCGCCTAGCGGGGGCCACTTTGAGCAGTTCTTC
TRBV7-9	TRBD1	TRBJ1-5	-	CASGYGTADSNQPQHF	TGTGCCAGCGGATATGGGACAGCTGATAGCAATCAGCCCCAGCATTTT
TRBV5-1	-	TRBJ1-2	-	CASSSRGTNYGYTF	TGCGCCAGCAGCTCCCGGGGGACTAACTATGGCTACACCTTC
TRBV7-2	-	TRBJ2-7	-	CASSLEPGPYEQYF	TGTGCCAGCAGCTTAGAGCCAGGGCCCTACGAGCAGTACTTC
TRBV5-1	-	TRBJ2-6	-	CASSLAGGYGANVLTF	TGCGCCAGCAGCTTGGCCGGGGGTTACGGGGCCAACGTCCTGACTTTC
TRBV7-9	-	TRBJ2-7	-	CASSFLLRGEQYF	TGTGCCAGCAGCTTCTTGTTGAGGGGGGAGCAGTACTTC
TRBV5-4	-	TRBJ1-3	once	CASSPTDSSGNTIYF	TGTGCCAGCAGTCCCACCGACAGCTCTGGAAACACCATATATTTT
TRBV4-1	TRBD1	TRBJ2-5	-	CASSRWTGQETQYF	TGCGCCAGCAGCCGGTGGACAGGCCAAGAGACCCAGTACTTC